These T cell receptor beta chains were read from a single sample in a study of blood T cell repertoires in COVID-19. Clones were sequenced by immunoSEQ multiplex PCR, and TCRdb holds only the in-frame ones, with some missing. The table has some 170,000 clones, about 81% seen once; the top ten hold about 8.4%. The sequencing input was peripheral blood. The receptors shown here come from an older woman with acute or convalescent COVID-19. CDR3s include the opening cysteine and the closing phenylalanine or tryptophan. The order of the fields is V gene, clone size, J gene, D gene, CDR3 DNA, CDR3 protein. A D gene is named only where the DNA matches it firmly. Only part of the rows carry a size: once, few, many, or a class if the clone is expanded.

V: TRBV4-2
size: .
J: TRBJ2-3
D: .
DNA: TGTGCCAGCAGCCAAGGCACCGCGACGGGGGGCCGCACAGATACGCAGTATTTT
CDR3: CASSQGTATGGRTDTQYF

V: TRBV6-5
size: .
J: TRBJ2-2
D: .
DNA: TGTGCCAGCAGTTACACCGCCCTAGCGAACACCGGGGAGCTGTTTTTT
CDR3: CASSYTALANTGELFF

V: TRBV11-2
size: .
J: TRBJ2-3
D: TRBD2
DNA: TGTGCCAGCAGCTTCCCTAGCGGGGTTCCTAGCACAGATACGCAGTATTTT
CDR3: CASSFPSGVPSTDTQYF

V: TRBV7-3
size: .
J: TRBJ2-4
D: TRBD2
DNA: TGTGCCAGCAGCACGGGACTAGCGGGGGGGCCGAACATTCAGTACTTC
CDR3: CASSTGLAGGPNIQYF

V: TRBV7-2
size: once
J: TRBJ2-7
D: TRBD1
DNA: TGTGCCAGCAGCTTAGGTGACAGGGGGTATGCCTACGAGCAGTACTTC
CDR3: CASSLGDRGYAYEQYF

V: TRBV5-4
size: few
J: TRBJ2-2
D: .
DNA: TGTGCCAGCAGACCAGACTTTAACACCGGGGAGCTGTTTTTT
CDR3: CASRPDFNTGELFF

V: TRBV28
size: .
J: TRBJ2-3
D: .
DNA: TGTGCCAGCAGTTTATGGACTTCGAGCACAGATACGCAGTATTTT
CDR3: CASSLWTSSTDTQYF

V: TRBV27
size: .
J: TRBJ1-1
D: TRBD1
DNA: TGTGCCAGCAGCAACTCGGGACAGGGTGACGGGAAAGCTTTCTTT
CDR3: CASSNSGQGDGKAFF

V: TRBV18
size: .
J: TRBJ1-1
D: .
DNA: TGTGCCAGCTCACCAGGCGCAAGCGCAACCAAAGCTTTCTTT
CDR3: CASSPGASATKAFF

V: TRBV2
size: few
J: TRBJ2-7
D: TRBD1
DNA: TGTGCCAGCAGTTCCGGGACAGGCTTTACCTACGAGCAGTACTTC
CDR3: CASSSGTGFTYEQYF

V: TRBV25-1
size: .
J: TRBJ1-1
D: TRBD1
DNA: TGTGCCAGCAGTGAAGGGTACAGGGGGCGTGGGAACACTGAAGCTTTCTTT
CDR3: CASSEGYRGRGNTEAFF

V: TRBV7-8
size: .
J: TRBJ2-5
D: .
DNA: TGTGCCAGCAGCCTCGCCGGAGGAGGGTTATTTGGTACCCAGTACTTC
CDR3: CASSLAGGGLFGTQYF

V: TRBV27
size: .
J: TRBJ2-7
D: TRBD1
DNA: TGTGCCAGCAGTTTCCGGACAGGGGCTATTAGTCCCTACGAGCAGTACTTC
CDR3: CASSFRTGAISPYEQYF

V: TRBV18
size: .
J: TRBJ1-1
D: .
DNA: TGTGCCAGCTCACTCCTAGGGACTACTGCTAACACTGAAGCTTTCTTT
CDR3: CASSLLGTTANTEAFF

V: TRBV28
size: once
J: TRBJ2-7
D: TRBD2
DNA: TGTGCCAGCAGTTTTAGCGGGGTTTCCTACGAGCAGTACTTC
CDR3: CASSFSGVSYEQYF

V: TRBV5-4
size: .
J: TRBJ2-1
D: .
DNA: TGTGCCAGCAGCTTGGGATCCGGACAGTCCTACAATGAGCAGTTCTTC
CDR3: CASSLGSGQSYNEQFF

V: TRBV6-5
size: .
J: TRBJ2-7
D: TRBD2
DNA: TGTGCCAGCAGTCCCGGACTAGTCCACGAGCAGTACTTC
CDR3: CASSPGLVHEQYF

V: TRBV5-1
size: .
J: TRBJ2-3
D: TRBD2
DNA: TGCGCCAGCAGCGGTCTAGCGGGGTACACAGATACGCAGTATTTT
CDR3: CASSGLAGYTDTQYF

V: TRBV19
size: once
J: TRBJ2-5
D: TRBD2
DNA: TGTGCCAGTAGTCCCGGCGGGGGGCGCAGGGAGACCCAGTACTTC
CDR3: CASSPGGGRRETQYF

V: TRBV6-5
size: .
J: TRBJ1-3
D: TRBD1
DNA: TGTGCCAGCAGCACAGGGGTTGGGGGAAACACCATATATTTT
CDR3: CASSTGVGGNTIYF

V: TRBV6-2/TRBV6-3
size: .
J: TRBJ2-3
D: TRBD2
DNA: TGTGCCAGCAGTTACGAAGCGGGGGGGCCAGATACGCAGTATTTT
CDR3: CASSYEAGGPDTQYF

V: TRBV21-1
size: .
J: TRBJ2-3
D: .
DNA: TGTGCCAGCAGTCAGAGGGGGGATACGCAGTATTTT
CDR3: CASSQRGDTQYF